Listed below are T cell receptor beta chains from one sample, sequenced in a study of T cells in pancreatic ductal adenocarcinoma. Clones were read by immunoSEQ multiplex PCR, and TCRdb kept only the in-frame ones, dropping some. The data show about 9,400 clones, roughly 70% seen once. Input material: pancreatic tumor tissue. These receptors were obtained from a human donor with pancreatic ductal adenocarcinoma. Both conserved end residues are part of each CDR3. A D gene is named only where the DNA matches it firmly. The size field is filled for only some rows; it gives once, few, many or a size class.

d_call clone_size j_call v_call cdr3_nt cdr3_aa
- - TRBJ1-1 TRBV6-1 TGTGCCAGCAGTGTGGGGGTTACTGAAGCTTTCTTT CASSVGVTEAFF
- - TRBJ2-1 TRBV10-1 TGCGCCAGCAGTGATTCAGGTTTCTCAAATGAGCAGTTCTTC CASSDSGFSNEQFF
TRBD1 large TRBJ1-1 TRBV10-3 TGTGCCATCAGTGCCCCGACAGGGGGGAACACTGAAGCTTTCTTT CAISAPTGGNTEAFF
TRBD2 - TRBJ2-3 TRBV9 TGTGCCAGCGGGGCTAGCGGTAGCACAGATACGCAGTATTTT CASGASGSTDTQYF
- - TRBJ2-1 TRBV5-6 TGTGCCAGCAGTCAGATTTTAGCGTCCTACAATGAGCAGTTCTTC CASSQILASYNEQFF
- - TRBJ1-1 TRBV5-1 TGCGCCAGCAGCCTGACAGTGAACACTGAAGCTTTCTTT CASSLTVNTEAFF
TRBD1 - TRBJ2-3 TRBV4-2 TGTGCCAGCAGCCAAGATCCGGTTGTCGGACAGGGAGCGACGCAGTATTTT CASSQDPVVGQGATQYF
- - TRBJ2-1 TRBV7-2 TGTGCCAGCAGCTCTCGGGACGGTGACAATGAGCAGTTCTTC CASSSRDGDNEQFF
- - TRBJ2-5 TRBV10-3 TGTGCCATCAGGCTATCGCCGGGGGAGACCCAGTACTTC CAIRLSPGETQYF
- - TRBJ2-7 TRBV9 TGTGCCAGCAGCGTCCAGGGCAGCAGCTCCTACGAGCAGTACTTC CASSVQGSSSYEQYF
- - TRBJ1-2 TRBV7-9 TGTGCCAGCAGCTTAGGGGACGATTACTATGGCTACACCTTC CASSLGDDYYGYTF
- - TRBJ1-5 TRBV6-1 TGTGCCAGCAGTGCCGGGGGCAATCAGCCCCAGCATTTT CASSAGGNQPQHF
- few TRBJ2-1 TRBV30 TGTGCCTGTGAGGGGTCCTACAATGAGCAGTTCTTC CACEGSYNEQFF
- - TRBJ2-7 TRBV7-9 TGTGCCAGCAGCTCCCAAGTCGGGGAGAGTGAGGACTTC CASSSQVGESEDF
- - TRBJ2-7 TRBV7-9 TGTGCCAGCAGCTTAGACAGTACCTACGAGCAGTACTTC CASSLDSTYEQYF
- - TRBJ1-4 TRBV2 TGTGCCAGCAGTGCCGGTGGGGCGGTTAATGAAAAACTGTTTTTT CASSAGGAVNEKLFF
- - TRBJ1-1 TRBV28 TGTGCCAGCAGTCCCGACACGAACACTGAAGCTTTCTTT CASSPDTNTEAFF
TRBD2 - TRBJ2-1 TRBV9 TGTGCCAGCAGCGTAGGGAATAGCGGGAGGCCCGAGCAGTTCTTC CASSVGNSGRPEQFF
- - TRBJ2-3 TRBV18 TGTGCCAGCTCACGGGACTCTCGCACAGATACGCAGTATTTT CASSRDSRTDTQYF
- - TRBJ1-4 TRBV15 TGTGCCACCAGCAGGGACAGCTGGGAAAAACTGTTTTTT CATSRDSWEKLFF
- - TRBJ2-5 TRBV19 TGTGCCAGTAGTGGCTCGGGACCCAGGGAGACCCAGTACTTC CASSGSGPRETQYF
- - TRBJ1-4 TRBV4-2 TGTGCCAGCAGCCAAGATCTCCCTAGACAGGCCGTTAATGAAAAACTGTTTTTT CASSQDLPRQAVNEKLFF
- - TRBJ1-2 TRBV19 TGTGCCAGTAGTATGACGGCTAACTATGGCTACACCTTC CASSMTANYGYTF
- - TRBJ2-1 TRBV9 TGTGCCAGCAGCGCTGAGGGAAGATCAGCCTACAATGAGCAGTTCTTC CASSAEGRSAYNEQFF
- - TRBJ1-1 TRBV15 TGTGCCACCAGCAGGCCTAAGGCCTCAGGAGCTTTCTTT CATSRPKASGAFF
- few TRBJ2-3 TRBV4-2 TGTGCCAGCAGCCATTCCTTGGGGGGGCGAGAAGATACGCAGTATTTT CASSHSLGGREDTQYF
- - TRBJ2-3 TRBV5-3 TGTGCCAGCAGCTTGGCCCCAGACACAGATACGCAGTATTTT CASSLAPDTDTQYF
- few TRBJ1-3 TRBV5-4 TGTGCCAGCAGCCGGGGTCTGGCTGGAAACACCATATATTTT CASSRGLAGNTIYF
- - TRBJ2-1 TRBV5-1 TGCGCCAGCAGCTTGATAGGGGGGGGGCCGAACAATGAGCAGTTCTTC CASSLIGGGPNNEQFF
TRBD1 - TRBJ2-7 TRBV10-3 TGTGCCATCAGGCCCGGACAGGGGAACGAGCAGTACTTC CAIRPGQGNEQYF
- - TRBJ2-7 TRBV2 TGTGCCAGCAGTTTACGCTCCTACGAGCAGTACTTC CASSLRSYEQYF
- - TRBJ2-3 TRBV7-3 TGTGCCAGCAGCTCCCACCAGGGGGATACGCAGTATTTT CASSSHQGDTQYF
TRBD1 - TRBJ1-4 TRBV7-9 TGTGCCAGCAGCTTAAAGGGGGCAGCTAATGAAAAACTGTTTTTT CASSLKGAANEKLFF
- - TRBJ1-5 TRBV15 TGTGCCACCAGCAGGAATAGGGAGCCCCAGCATTTT CATSRNREPQHF
- - TRBJ1-2 TRBV19 TGTGCCAGTAGTTGGGGACCGAGGTTTGACTATGGCTACACCTTC CASSWGPRFDYGYTF
TRBD1 - TRBJ1-2 TRBV7-9 TGTGTCAGCAGCTTAGAAATCGGCAGGGGGACGGGTGGCTACACCTTC CVSSLEIGRGTGGYTF
TRBD1 - TRBJ2-7 TRBV6-1 TGTGCCAGCAGTGAAGCCCCGGGACAGGGTAGGATGCAGTACTTC CASSEAPGQGRMQYF
TRBD2 once TRBJ2-2 TRBV29-1 TGCAGCGTGACCCGCCTAGCGGCGAACACCGGGGAGCTGTTTTTT CSVTRLAANTGELFF
- few TRBJ2-3 TRBV29-1 TGCAGCGTCCACAGGGTGGATAAAGATACGCAGTATTTT CSVHRVDKDTQYF
TRBD1 - TRBJ1-1 TRBV19 TGTGCCAGTAGTATAAAGGGGACAGGGCTGACTGAAGCTTTCTTT CASSIKGTGLTEAFF
- - TRBJ1-2 TRBV7-9 TGTGCCAGCAGCTTAGGGGAGGGAAGCTATGGCTACACCTTC CASSLGEGSYGYTF
- - TRBJ1-2 TRBV6-1 TGTGCCAGCAGTGAAGCGGGTAACTATGGCTACACCTTC CASSEAGNYGYTF
- few TRBJ1-2 TRBV5-1 TGCGCCAGCAGCCGGAGGGGAGGGGGATATGGCTACACCTTC CASSRRGGGYGYTF
TRBD1 - TRBJ2-3 TRBV10-3 TGTGCCATCAGAGACCTCGGACAGGGGGGAGATACGCAGTATTTT CAIRDLGQGGDTQYF
TRBD1 - TRBJ1-2 TRBV4-2 TGTGCCAGCAGCTTACAGGGGAGAGACTATGGCTACACCTTC CASSLQGRDYGYTF
- - TRBJ1-5 TRBV6-1 TGTGCCAGCAGTGATGGGTACCAGCCCCAGCATTTT CASSDGYQPQHF
- - TRBJ2-1 TRBV12-5 TGTGCTAGTGGTTTTGACGCGGTTTACAATGAGCAGTTCTTC CASGFDAVYNEQFF
TRBD1 few TRBJ2-1 TRBV5-4 TGTGCCAGCAGCTTAAGACAGGGGTTCTACAATGAGCAGTTCTTC CASSLRQGFYNEQFF
- few TRBJ2-1 TRBV7-2 TGTGCCAGCAGCTTATGGGGGGCCCGTGGGAATGAGCAGTTCTTC CASSLWGARGNEQFF
TRBD2 few TRBJ2-6 TRBV4-2 TGTGCCAGCAGCCAAAACGGGGGGAAAGGGGGGGCCAACGTCCTGACTTTC CASSQNGGKGGANVLTF
- - TRBJ1-2 TRBV2 TGTGCCAGCACCTCAGGGATACATGGCTACACCTTC CASTSGIHGYTF
- - TRBJ1-1 TRBV5-1 TGCGCCAGCAGCTTGGGGGCTCTGAACACTGAAGCTTTCTTT CASSLGALNTEAFF
- - TRBJ1-1 TRBV9 TGTGCCAGCAGCGTAGATAGCAGGTGGGGCACTGAAGCTTTCTTT CASSVDSRWGTEAFF
TRBD1 - TRBJ2-7 TRBV5-1 TGCGCCAGCAGCTTGGTCCAGACAGGGCGGTCCGAGCAGTACTTC CASSLVQTGRSEQYF
- once TRBJ2-1 TRBV6-1 TGTGCCAGCAGCTTACGGACAGTAGACAATGAGCAGTTCTTC CASSLRTVDNEQFF
TRBD2 - TRBJ2-1 TRBV15 TGTGCCACCAGCAGAGGAATACTAGCGGGGGGGCCGTACAATGAGCAGTTCTTC CATSRGILAGGPYNEQFF
- medium-sized TRBJ1-2 TRBV19 TGTGCCAGTAGTATGACGGGATTCGGTGGCTACACCTTC CASSMTGFGGYTF
TRBD1 medium-sized TRBJ2-7 TRBV4-2 TGTGCCAGCAGCCAAGGGCAGGGGGACTACGAGCAGTACTTC CASSQGQGDYEQYF
- - TRBJ2-1 TRBV5-1 TGCGCCAGCAGCTTGGGGTTTAAGGATGAGCAGTTCTTC CASSLGFKDEQFF
- few TRBJ1-4 TRBV7-9 TGTGCCAGCCTCAGATCAACTAATGAAAAACTGTTTTTT CASLRSTNEKLFF